The sequence of this T cell receptor beta chain was determined in a study of T-cell memory formation after mild COVID-19. Study overall: TCR clusters largely stayed donor specific.

Concerning this clonotype: The antigen remains undetermined.

Germline V CDR1 and CDR2: SGHTA, FQGTGA. CDR3 size: 14 residues. V was clipped by 5 bases and J by 4 bases, with 14 bases between them. Constant-segment primers served in 5'RACE that generated TCR alpha and TCR beta cDNA libraries bearing sample barcodes and UMIs. A single record per CDR3 protein comes from TCRdb applying MiXCR to the 5' RACE reads. The data contain under 150,000 distinct CDR3 sequences, 20% to 25% of them seen just once; the ten biggest clones take up 41%. Overall study results and limits: A balance of CD4 and CD8 characterized clones contracting day 15 to 85, whereas later expanders leaned CD4+.

The source is a man between 18 and 29 years old who had mild COVID-19 (a few samples of this study predate the infection). Cell type and time point are not known. The V and J genes are TRBV7-3 and TRBJ1-1; TRBD1 might be the D (6 bases). Specimen: PBMCs or a T cell subset sorted from them (not recorded which). In DNA form, the CDR3 reads TGTGCCAGCAGCCCCACGGGGGGCAGCACTGAAGCTTTCTTT. Amino acid sequence: CASSPTGGSTEAFF.